The rows below give T cell receptor beta chains drawn from one sample of a study of B cell selection in AIRE deficiency. Produced via immunoSEQ multiplex PCR; TCRdb's table is partial and in-frame only. The sample yields about 24,000 clones, roughly 96% seen once. The sequencing input was CD4+CD127+ conventional T cells sorted from PBMCs. The source of these receptors is a human donor in good health. CDR3s include the opening cysteine and the closing phenylalanine or tryptophan. A D gene is named only where the DNA matches it firmly. Rows give clone size only sometimes, using once, few, many, or a class for an expanded clone.

D: -; V: TRBV11-2; size: -; J: TRBJ1-6; DNA: TGTGCCAGCAGCCCCCTCCAGGGGAGAAATTCACCCCTCCACTTT; CDR3: CASSPLQGRNSPLHF
D: TRBD1; V: TRBV2; size: -; J: TRBJ1-6; DNA: TGTGCCAGCAGTGCGATACCGGGACAGGATAATTCACCCCTCCACTTT; CDR3: CASSAIPGQDNSPLHF
D: TRBD2; V: TRBV7-2; size: -; J: TRBJ2-7; DNA: TGTGCCAGCAGCTTAGAGCGGGGGGCCGTCTACGAGCAGTACTTC; CDR3: CASSLERGAVYEQYF
D: TRBD1; V: TRBV18; size: -; J: TRBJ2-1; DNA: TGTGCCAGCTCTCCTAAAACGGGGACAGGGGACTACAATGAGCAGTTCTTC; CDR3: CASSPKTGTGDYNEQFF
D: -; V: TRBV10-1; size: -; J: TRBJ1-1; DNA: TGCGCGACGGGAACTTTGAACACTGAAGCTTTCTTT; CDR3: CATGTLNTEAFF
D: -; V: TRBV5-5; size: -; J: TRBJ1-6; DNA: TGTGCCAGCAGCTTCGGGATTTTCAGGGAGTCACCCCTCCACTTT; CDR3: CASSFGIFRESPLHF
D: TRBD1; V: TRBV4-1; size: -; J: TRBJ2-1; DNA: TGCGCCAGCAGCCAAGAGTACCAGGGGGTCGACAATGAGCAGTTCTTC; CDR3: CASSQEYQGVDNEQFF
D: -; V: TRBV4-1; size: -; J: TRBJ2-3; DNA: TGCGCCAGCAGCCAAGGAGCGCCGACAACCACAGATACGCAGTATTTT; CDR3: CASSQGAPTTTDTQYF
D: TRBD1; V: TRBV7-3; size: -; J: TRBJ1-2; DNA: TGTGCCAGCAGCTTGGCAGTGGGACAGGGGGACTATGGCTACACCTTC; CDR3: CASSLAVGQGDYGYTF
D: TRBD1; V: TRBV30; size: -; J: TRBJ2-3; DNA: TGTGCCATTACGGGACAGCGCACAGATACGCAGTATTTT; CDR3: CAITGQRTDTQYF
D: TRBD1; V: TRBV2; size: -; J: TRBJ2-1; DNA: TGTGCCAGCAGTGGGGACAGGGGGGGGTTCTTC; CDR3: CASSGDRGGFF
D: TRBD1; V: TRBV30; size: -; J: TRBJ1-1; DNA: TGTGCCTGGAGTGTGGAGACAGGGGGGATGAACACTGAAGCTTTCTTT; CDR3: CAWSVETGGMNTEAFF
D: TRBD1; V: TRBV11-2; size: -; J: TRBJ2-3; DNA: TGTGCCAGCAGCCCCTTGACAGGGTCTGGCACAGATACGCAGTATTTT; CDR3: CASSPLTGSGTDTQYF
D: -; V: TRBV6-4; size: -; J: TRBJ2-2; DNA: TGTGCCAGCAGTGACCCTACCCCCGGGGAGCTGTTTTTT; CDR3: CASSDPTPGELFF
D: -; V: TRBV19; size: -; J: TRBJ2-1; DNA: TGTGCCAGTAGTATCGAGGCCCTCTCCTACAATGAGCAGTTCTTC; CDR3: CASSIEALSYNEQFF
D: TRBD1; V: TRBV13; size: -; J: TRBJ1-2; DNA: TGTGCCAGCAGCTCGACAGGGGGCGATAGGGGCTACACCTTC; CDR3: CASSSTGGDRGYTF
D: -; V: TRBV6-1; size: -; J: TRBJ2-7; DNA: TGTGCCAGCTCCTGGGAAGCAGGCTACGAGCAGTACTTC; CDR3: CASSWEAGYEQYF
D: -; V: TRBV5-1; size: -; J: TRBJ1-1; DNA: TGCGCCAGCAGCTCGGGGTCGGAGGCAATGGCTTTCTTT; CDR3: CASSSGSEAMAFF
D: -; V: TRBV6-1; size: -; J: TRBJ1-1; DNA: TGTGCCAGCAGCGAAGGATTGAACACTGAAGCTTTCTTT; CDR3: CASSEGLNTEAFF
D: -; V: TRBV28; size: once; J: TRBJ2-7; DNA: TGTGCCAGCAGTAATGCAGGGGCTACCTACGAGCAGTACTTC; CDR3: CASSNAGATYEQYF
D: TRBD1; V: TRBV6-5; size: -; J: TRBJ1-4; DNA: TGTGCCAGCAGTAGTCAGGGGGACGGGGAAAAACTGTTTTTT; CDR3: CASSSQGDGEKLFF
D: -; V: TRBV14; size: -; J: TRBJ2-7; DNA: TGTGCCAGCAGCCAAGGGGGGGAGCAGTACTTC; CDR3: CASSQGGEQYF
D: -; V: TRBV19; size: -; J: TRBJ1-2; DNA: TGTGCCAGTAGTGACGACTACTATGGCTACACCTTC; CDR3: CASSDDYYGYTF
D: -; V: TRBV7-9; size: -; J: TRBJ2-6; DNA: TGTGCCAGCATGCATTACTCTGGGGCCAACGTCCTGACTTTC; CDR3: CASMHYSGANVLTF
D: -; V: TRBV28; size: -; J: TRBJ1-4; DNA: TGTGCCAGCAGTTTAGTCAGTGCAACTAATGAAAAACTGTTTTTT; CDR3: CASSLVSATNEKLFF
D: TRBD1; V: TRBV7-9; size: -; J: TRBJ1-2; DNA: TGTGCCAGCAGCCCCGCCGGGACAGGTAACAACTATGGCTACACCTTC; CDR3: CASSPAGTGNNYGYTF
D: -; V: TRBV6-5; size: -; J: TRBJ2-7; DNA: TGTGCCAGCAGTACCCCGGGACTCCACTACGAGCAGTACTTC; CDR3: CASSTPGLHYEQYF
D: -; V: TRBV30; size: -; J: TRBJ1-1; DNA: TGTGCCTGGAACAGGGTACCTAACACTGAAGCTTTCTTT; CDR3: CAWNRVPNTEAFF
D: -; V: TRBV29-1; size: -; J: TRBJ1-2; DNA: TGCAGCGTTGAAGTGACGGGGCACGTAACTTCTGGCTACACCTTC; CDR3: CSVEVTGHVTSGYTF
D: -; V: TRBV18; size: -; J: TRBJ2-1; DNA: TGTGCCAGCTCACCAGTTTTTTTTACACCCAATGAGCAGTTCTTC; CDR3: CASSPVFFTPNEQFF
D: -; V: TRBV19; size: -; J: TRBJ1-3; DNA: TGTGCCAGTAGTATGCGGGGGTCTGGAAACACCATATATTTT; CDR3: CASSMRGSGNTIYF
D: TRBD1; V: TRBV5-8; size: -; J: TRBJ1-4; DNA: TGTGCCAGCAGCAAGACAGGGCCTGAAAAACTGTTTTTT; CDR3: CASSKTGPEKLFF
D: -; V: TRBV19; size: -; J: TRBJ1-4; DNA: TGTGCCAGTAGTATCGGGGGGTTCAATGAAAAACTGTTTTTT; CDR3: CASSIGGFNEKLFF
D: TRBD1; V: TRBV7-2; size: -; J: TRBJ1-3; DNA: TGTGCCAGCAGCCCTGGGACAGGAGGAAACACCATATATTTT; CDR3: CASSPGTGGNTIYF
D: -; V: TRBV6-1; size: once; J: TRBJ1-4; DNA: TGTGCCAGCAGTGAAGCGGGACTAGGTGAAAAACTGTTTTTT; CDR3: CASSEAGLGEKLFF
D: -; V: TRBV15; size: -; J: TRBJ2-1; DNA: TGTGCCACCAGCGGGAGGGACACCTCCTACAATGAGCAGTTCTTC; CDR3: CATSGRDTSYNEQFF
D: TRBD1; V: TRBV19; size: -; J: TRBJ2-5; DNA: TGTGCCAGTAGTATACAGGGGGCGCGGGAGACCCAGTACTTC; CDR3: CASSIQGARETQYF
D: TRBD1; V: TRBV4-2; size: -; J: TRBJ1-1; DNA: TGTGCCAGCAGCCCGGACAGGGCGGGCACCGACACTGAAGCTTTCTTT; CDR3: CASSPDRAGTDTEAFF
D: -; V: TRBV6-5; size: -; J: TRBJ1-5; DNA: TGTGCCAGCAGTCCACAAAATAGCAATCAGCCCCAGCATTTT; CDR3: CASSPQNSNQPQHF
D: TRBD2; V: TRBV7-2; size: -; J: TRBJ2-1; DNA: TGTGCCAGCAGCTTAATAGCGGGGGCTCCCCAGGAGCAGTTCTTC; CDR3: CASSLIAGAPQEQFF
D: -; V: TRBV4-3; size: -; J: TRBJ2-2; DNA: TGCGCCAGCAGCCAGCTAGCTGCGTCGGACACCGGGGAGCTGTTTTTT; CDR3: CASSQLAASDTGELFF
D: TRBD1; V: TRBV18; size: -; J: TRBJ2-3; DNA: TGTGCCAGCTCAACTAGACAGGGGGCGTCAGATACGCAGTATTTT; CDR3: CASSTRQGASDTQYF
D: TRBD1; V: TRBV19; size: once; J: TRBJ2-7; DNA: TGTGCCAGTAGTATTTTTTTGGGACAGGCCTCCTACGAGCAGTACTTC; CDR3: CASSIFLGQASYEQYF
D: -; V: TRBV7-6; size: -; J: TRBJ2-5; DNA: TGTGCCAGCAGCTCATCAGAGACCCAGTACTTC; CDR3: CASSSSETQYF
D: -; V: TRBV19; size: -; J: TRBJ2-3; DNA: TGTGCCAGTAAAGGCCTCCGGGACCTCCGGAATACGCAGTATTTT; CDR3: CASKGLRDLRNTQYF
D: TRBD2; V: TRBV4-3; size: -; J: TRBJ2-1; DNA: TGCGCCAGCAGCCAACGGGAGGGGCTTACACGGGGCGCCCACAATGAGCAGTTCTTC; CDR3: CASSQREGLTRGAHNEQFF
D: -; V: TRBV19; size: -; J: TRBJ1-2; DNA: TGTGCCAGTAGGAGGAGAGGCTATGGCTACACCTTC; CDR3: CASRRRGYGYTF
D: -; V: TRBV18; size: -; J: TRBJ1-2; DNA: TGTGCCAGCTCACCAAACAGGGTCGATAACTATGGCTACACCTTC; CDR3: CASSPNRVDNYGYTF
D: TRBD1; V: TRBV11-2; size: -; J: TRBJ1-6; DNA: TGTGCCAGCAGCTCCATTGGACAGGGGCGGAATTCACCCCTCCACTTT; CDR3: CASSSIGQGRNSPLHF
D: -; V: TRBV4-3; size: -; J: TRBJ2-7; DNA: TGCGCCAGCAGCCAAGGAGGGGGGGGTCTACGAGAGCAGTACTTC; CDR3: CASSQGGGGLREQYF
D: -; V: TRBV5-1; size: -; J: TRBJ1-6; DNA: TGCGCCAGCAGCTTCGGGGTCAGTTCACCCCTCCACTTT; CDR3: CASSFGVSSPLHF
D: TRBD2; V: TRBV7-2; size: once; J: TRBJ2-5; DNA: TGTGCCAGCAGCTTAGCGACTAGCGGGGGGGCTAGGGAGACCCAGTACTTC; CDR3: CASSLATSGGARETQYF
D: -; V: TRBV9; size: few; J: TRBJ1-6; DNA: TGTGCCAGCAGCCCGGCGGCAGGGGCTAATTCACCCCTCCACTTT; CDR3: CASSPAAGANSPLHF